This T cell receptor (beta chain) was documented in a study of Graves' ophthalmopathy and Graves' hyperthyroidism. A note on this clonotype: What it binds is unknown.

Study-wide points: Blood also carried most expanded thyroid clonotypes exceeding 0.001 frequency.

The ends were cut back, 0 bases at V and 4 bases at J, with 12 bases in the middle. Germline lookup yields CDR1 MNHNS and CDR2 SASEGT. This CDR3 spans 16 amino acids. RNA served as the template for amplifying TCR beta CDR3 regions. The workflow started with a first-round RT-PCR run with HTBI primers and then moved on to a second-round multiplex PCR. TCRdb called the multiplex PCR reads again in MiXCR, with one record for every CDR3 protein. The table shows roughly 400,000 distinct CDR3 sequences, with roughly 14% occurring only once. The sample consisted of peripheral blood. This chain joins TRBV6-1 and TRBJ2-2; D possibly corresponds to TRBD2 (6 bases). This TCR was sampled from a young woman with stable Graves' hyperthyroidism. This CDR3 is CASSEALVGLTGELFF. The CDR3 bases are TGTGCCAGCAGTGAAGCGTTAGTGGGACTCACCGGGGAGCTGTTTTTT.